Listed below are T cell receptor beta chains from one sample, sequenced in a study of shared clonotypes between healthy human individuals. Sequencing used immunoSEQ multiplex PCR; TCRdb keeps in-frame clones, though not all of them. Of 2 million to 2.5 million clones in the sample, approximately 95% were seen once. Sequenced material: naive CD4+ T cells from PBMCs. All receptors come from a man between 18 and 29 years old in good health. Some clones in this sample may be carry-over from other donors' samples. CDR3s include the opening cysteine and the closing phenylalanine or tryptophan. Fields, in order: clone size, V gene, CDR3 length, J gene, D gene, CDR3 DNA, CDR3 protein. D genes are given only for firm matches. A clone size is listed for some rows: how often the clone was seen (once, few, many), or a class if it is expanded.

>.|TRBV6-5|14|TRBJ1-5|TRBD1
TGTGCCAGCAGTCCTCGGACAGGGCATCAGCCCCAGCATTTT
CASSPRTGHQPQHF
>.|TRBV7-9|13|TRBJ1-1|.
TGTGCCAGCAGCTACAGGGACGGACTCGAAGCTTTCTTT
CASSYRDGLEAFF
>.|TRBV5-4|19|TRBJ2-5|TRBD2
TGTGCCAGCAGCTTGGGGGGACTAGCGGGAGGGCTGTACCAAGAGACCCAGTACTTC
CASSLGGLAGGLYQETQYF
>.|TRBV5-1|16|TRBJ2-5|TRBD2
TGCGCCAGCAGCTTCGGCAGCGGGAGTGGGGTAGAGACCCAGTACTTC
CASSFGSGSGVETQYF
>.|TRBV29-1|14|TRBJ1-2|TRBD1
TGCAGCGCCCAAACAGGGGTACCCTACGATGGCTACACCTTC
CSAQTGVPYDGYTF
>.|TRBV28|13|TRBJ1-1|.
TGTGCCAGCATACGGGGGGTGAACACTGAAGCTTTCTTT
CASIRGVNTEAFF
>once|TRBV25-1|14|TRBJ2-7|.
TGTGCCAGCAGTGCTAGGACGGGAACCTACGAGCAGTACTTC
CASSARTGTYEQYF
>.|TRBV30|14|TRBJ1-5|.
TGTGCCTGGAGTTGGGGTAGTGGCAATCAGCCCCAGCATTTT
CAWSWGSGNQPQHF
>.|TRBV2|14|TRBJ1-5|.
TGTGCCAGCAGTGAGGGCCAGGGCGCGGAGCCCCAGCATTTT
CASSEGQGAEPQHF
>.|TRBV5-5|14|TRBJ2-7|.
TGTGCCAGCAGCTTCGGACGGAACCCCTACGAGCAGTACTTC
CASSFGRNPYEQYF
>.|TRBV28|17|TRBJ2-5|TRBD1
TGTGCCAGCAGCTCGAAAGGACAGGGGGCAATCAGGGGGACCCAGTACTTC
CASSSKGQGAIRGTQYF
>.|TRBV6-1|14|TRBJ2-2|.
TGTGCCAGCAGTGTAATCTTGCGACCCGAGGAGCTGTTTTTT
CASSVILRPEELFF
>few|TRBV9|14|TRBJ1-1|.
TGTGCCAGCAGCGTAGTGGGAGCGAACACTGAAGCTTTCTTT
CASSVVGANTEAFF
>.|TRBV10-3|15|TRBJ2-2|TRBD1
TGTGCCACCTGCGAGACGGACAGGGGTCCCGGGGAGCTGTTTTTT
CATCETDRGPGELFF
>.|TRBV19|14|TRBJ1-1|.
TGTGCCAGTAGCCAGACAGTTTTGAACACTGAAGCTTTCTTT
CASSQTVLNTEAFF
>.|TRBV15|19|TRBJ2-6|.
TGTGCCACCAGCAGAGGTCGGGGCGATGAGGGATTCGGGGCCAACGTCCTGACTTTC
CATSRGRGDEGFGANVLTF
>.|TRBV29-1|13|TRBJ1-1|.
TGCAGCGCTTCCGGACAGCCGAACACTGAAGCTTTCTTT
CSASGQPNTEAFF
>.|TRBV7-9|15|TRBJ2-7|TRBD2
TGTGCCAGCACCACATGGACTAGCGGAAACTACGAGCAGTACTTC
CASTTWTSGNYEQYF
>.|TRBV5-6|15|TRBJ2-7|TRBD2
TGTGCCAGCAGCTTCGGTAGCGGGGGCTCCTACGAGCAGTACTTC
CASSFGSGGSYEQYF
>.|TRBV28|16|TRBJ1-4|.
TGTGCCAGCAGCCCAGTTCGACCCGCAACTAATGAAAAACTGTTTTTT
CASSPVRPATNEKLFF
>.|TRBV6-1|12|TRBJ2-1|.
TGTGCCAGCAGTGACAAGTACAATGAGCAGTTCTTC
CASSDKYNEQFF
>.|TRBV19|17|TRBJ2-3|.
TGTGCCAGTACCACTAATGGAGCGGGTCTTCTCACAGATACGCAGTATTTT
CASTTNGAGLLTDTQYF
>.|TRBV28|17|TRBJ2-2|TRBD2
TGTGCCAGCAGTCCTCCGGGACTAGCGGGCCTCACCGGGGAGCTGTTTTTT
CASSPPGLAGLTGELFF
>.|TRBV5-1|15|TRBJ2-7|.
TGCGCCAGCAGCTCCGGAGGGACAGCGTCCTACGAGCAGTACTTC
CASSSGGTASYEQYF
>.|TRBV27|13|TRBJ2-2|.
TGTGCCAGCGGGCCCACTAGGATCGGGGAGCTGTTTTTT
CASGPTRIGELFF
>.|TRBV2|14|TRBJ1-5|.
TGTGCCAGCAGTGAAGTTGGCCCACATCAGCCCCAGCATTTT
CASSEVGPHQPQHF
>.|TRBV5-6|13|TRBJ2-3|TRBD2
TGTGCCAGCCGACGGACTAGCGCAGATACGCAGTATTTT
CASRRTSADTQYF
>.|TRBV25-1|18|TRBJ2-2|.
TGTGCCAGCAAAGGGGATTCCCCGCACCTTCATAACACCGGGGAGCTGTTTTTT
CASKGDSPHLHNTGELFF
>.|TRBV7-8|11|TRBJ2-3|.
TGTGCCAGCAGCTTACGAGATACGCAGTATTTT
CASSLRDTQYF
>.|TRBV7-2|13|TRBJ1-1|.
TGTGCCAGCCGGAGTTTCATGAACACTGAAGCTTTCTTT
CASRSFMNTEAFF
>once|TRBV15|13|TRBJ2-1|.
TGTGCCACCAGCAGAGGTAATAGGGTTGCCCAGTTCTTC
CATSRGNRVAQFF
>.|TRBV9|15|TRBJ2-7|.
TGTGCCAGCAGCGTAGGGCAGGGGTCCACCTACGAGCAGTACTTC
CASSVGQGSTYEQYF
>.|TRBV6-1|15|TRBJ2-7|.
TGTGCCAGCAGGCCCAAACTAGCTGATACCTACGAGCAGTACTTC
CASRPKLADTYEQYF
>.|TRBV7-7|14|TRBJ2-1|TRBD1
TGTGCCAGCAGCTCCGGGACAGGGCGAGGCGAGCAGTTCTTC
CASSSGTGRGEQFF